The clone carrying this TCR beta chain was seen just once. Its antigen is undetermined. The sample originates from a study of vaccination effects on CD4 cells after COVID-19. Overall study results and limits: Missing from the study were early post-infection timepoints, and its convalescent patients were few.

Produced via immunoSEQ multiplex PCR; TCRdb's table is partial and in-frame only. The data contain about 52,000 clones, approximately 75% of them seen just once; the ten biggest clones take up just over 6%. ViraFEST assay sequencing came after antigen-specific CD4+ T cells were expanded with viral peptide pools. Researchers isolated CD4+ T cells once approximately ten days of culture had elapsed. Vaccine recipients lacked prior SARS-CoV-2 infection and had negative nucleocapsid antibodies. The sequenced sample was CD4+ T cells from PBMCs cultured with HCoV-OC43 spike peptides, obtained before COVID-19 vaccination. Sample subset: HCoV-OC43 spike overlapping peptide pool stimulation. The TCR originated in a human donor who received a COVID-19 vaccine.

CDR3 amino acids: CASSFPGDGTQYF. In nucleotides, the CDR3 is TGCGCCAGCAGCTTTCCAGGGGATGGGACCCAGTACTTC. The chain links TRBV5-1 to TRBJ2-5; D possibly corresponds to TRBD1 (6 bases). V was clipped by 2 bases and J by 7 bases, with 12 bases between them. The germline V gene encodes CDR1 SGHRS and CDR2 YFSETQ. This CDR3 spans 13 amino acids.